A single T cell receptor beta chain is shown here with its context. The record originates from a study of CD8 T cells in Susac syndrome. Reverse transcription of roughly 0.5 to 1 ug RNA used random hexamers. TCRdb used MiXCR to reprocess the immunoSEQ multiplex PCR reads, holding one entry per CDR3 protein. The sample has approximately 120,000 distinct CDR3 sequences, around 90% seen once; the top ten hold about 0.23%. The CDR3 contains 13 residues. V lost 1 base to trimming and J lost 4 bases, with 10 bases between them. CDR1 and CDR2 from the germline V gene are DFQATT and SNEGSKA (reference sequence).

The sequenced sample was CD8+ T cells from PBMCs. This TCR was sampled from a human donor with multiple sclerosis. The chain joins TRBV20-1 to TRBJ1-2; D is perhaps TRBD1 (6 bases). CDR3 DNA sequence: TGCAGTGCTAGAGCAGGGGCCGGCTATGGCTACACCTTC. Its protein product is CSARAGAGYGYTF.